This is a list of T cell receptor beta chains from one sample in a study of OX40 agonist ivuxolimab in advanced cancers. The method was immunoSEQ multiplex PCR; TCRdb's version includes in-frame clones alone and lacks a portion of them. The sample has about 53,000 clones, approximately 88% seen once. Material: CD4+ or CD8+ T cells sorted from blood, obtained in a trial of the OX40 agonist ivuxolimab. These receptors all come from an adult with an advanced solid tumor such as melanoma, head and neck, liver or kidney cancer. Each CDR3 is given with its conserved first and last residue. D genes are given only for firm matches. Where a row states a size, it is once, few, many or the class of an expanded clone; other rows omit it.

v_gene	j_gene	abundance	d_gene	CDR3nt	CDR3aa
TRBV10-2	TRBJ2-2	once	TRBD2	TGCGCCAGCAGACGGACTAGCGGTTTGAACACCGGGGAGCTGTTTTTT	CASRRTSGLNTGELFF
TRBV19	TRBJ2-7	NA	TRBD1	TGTGCCAGTATGGGACAGGGGGGAGAGCAGTACTTC	CASMGQGGEQYF
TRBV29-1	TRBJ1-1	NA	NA	TGCAGCGTTACGGGTTTGAACACTGAAGCTTTCTTT	CSVTGLNTEAFF
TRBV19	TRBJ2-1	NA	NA	TGTGCCAGTAGTATAGGGGGAGGGGGAATGGTCCGGGCCGGCTTTGAGCAGTTCTTC	CASSIGGGGMVRAGFEQFF
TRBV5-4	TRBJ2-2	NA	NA	TGTGCCAGCCAGCTAGGGGCGGACAACAGGGGGGAGCTGTTTTTT	CASQLGADNRGELFF
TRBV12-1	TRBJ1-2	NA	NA	TGTGCCAGCAGCCCCTTGGGTACAGCGTATGGCTACACCTTC	CASSPLGTAYGYTF
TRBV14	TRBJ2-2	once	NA	TGTGCCAGCAGCCAAGTCTCGGCCGGGGAGCTGTTTTTT	CASSQVSAGELFF
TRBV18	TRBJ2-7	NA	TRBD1	TGTGCCAGCTCACAACAGGGGGCCTCCTACGAGCAGTACTTC	CASSQQGASYEQYF
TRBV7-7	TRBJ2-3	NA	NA	TGTGCCAGCAGCTTAGAACGGACAGATACGCAGTATTTT	CASSLERTDTQYF
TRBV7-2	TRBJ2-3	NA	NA	TGTGCCAGCAGCTCCCTGCGGGGCACAGATACGCAGTATTTT	CASSSLRGTDTQYF
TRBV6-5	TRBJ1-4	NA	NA	TGTGCCAGCAGTTACTCAGCCGGCGACGGGGAAAAACTGTTTTTT	CASSYSAGDGEKLFF
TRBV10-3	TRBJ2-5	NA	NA	TGTGCCATCAGTGGGGAGAGGGAGGGGGCAGAGACCCAGTACTTC	CAISGEREGAETQYF
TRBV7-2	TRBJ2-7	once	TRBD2	TGTGCCAGCAGCTTAACCCAGCTAGCGGGAGCATGGGAGCAGTACTTC	CASSLTQLAGAWEQYF
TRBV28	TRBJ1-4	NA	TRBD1	TGTGCCAGCAGATCAGGGGGGACTAATGAAAAACTGTTTTTT	CASRSGGTNEKLFF
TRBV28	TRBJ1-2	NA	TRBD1	TGTGCCAGCAGGTATACAGACAGGGGTGGCTACACCTTC	CASRYTDRGGYTF
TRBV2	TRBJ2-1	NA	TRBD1	TGTGCCAGCATTAGACCGAGACAGGGCAATGAGCAGTTCTTC	CASIRPRQGNEQFF
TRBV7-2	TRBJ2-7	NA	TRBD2	TGTGCCAGCACCCGGGGGGGGCTCACCTACGAGCAGTACTTC	CASTRGGLTYEQYF
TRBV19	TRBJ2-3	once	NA	TGTGCCAGTGGGGTCAGCGGAACGCAGTATTTT	CASGVSGTQYF
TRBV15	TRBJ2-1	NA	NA	TGTGCCACCAGCAGTGGGGCCGACTTGTTAGGGGATGAGCAGTTCTTC	CATSSGADLLGDEQFF
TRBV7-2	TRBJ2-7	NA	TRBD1	TGTGCCAGCAGCTCTGGGACAGGGAGGGTTGAGCAGTACTTC	CASSSGTGRVEQYF
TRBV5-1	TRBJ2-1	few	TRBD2	TGCGCCAGCAGCTTGGTGCCTAGCGGGAGCTCCTACAATGAGCAGTTCTTC	CASSLVPSGSSYNEQFF
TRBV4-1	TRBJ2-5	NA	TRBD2	TGCGCCAGCAGCCAAGAGTGGCTAGCGGGTGTAAATATCCAGTACTTC	CASSQEWLAGVNIQYF
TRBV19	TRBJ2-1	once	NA	TGTGCCAGTAGACGGTACAATGAGCAGTTCTTC	CASRRYNEQFF
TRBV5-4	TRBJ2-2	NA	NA	TGTGCCAGCAGCTTGGCCGACCTCTCCACCGGGGAGCTGTTTTTT	CASSLADLSTGELFF
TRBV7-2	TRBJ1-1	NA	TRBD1	TGTGCCAGCAGCTTCGGGACAGGTGGTACTGAAGCTTTCTTT	CASSFGTGGTEAFF
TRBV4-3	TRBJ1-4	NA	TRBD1	TGCGCCAGCAGCCGGGACAGTAATGAAAAACTGTTTTTT	CASSRDSNEKLFF
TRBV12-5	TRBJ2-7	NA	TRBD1	TGTGCTAGTGGTACCGGACAGGGCTACGAGCAGTACTTC	CASGTGQGYEQYF
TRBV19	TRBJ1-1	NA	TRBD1	TGTGCCAGTAGTCCGGACAGGGTAGCTGAAGCTTTCTTT	CASSPDRVAEAFF
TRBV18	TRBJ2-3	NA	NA	TGTGCCAGCTCACCCCCCTATAGCACAGATACGCAGTATTTT	CASSPPYSTDTQYF
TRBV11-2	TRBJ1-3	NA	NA	TGTGCCAGCAGACACACACGGCTCTCTGGAAACACCATATATTTT	CASRHTRLSGNTIYF
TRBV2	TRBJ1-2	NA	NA	TGTGCCAGCAGTGAAAATCAGGGGCGCGGCTACACCTTC	CASSENQGRGYTF
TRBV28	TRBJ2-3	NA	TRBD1	TGTGCCAGCAGTTTAGAGGGACAGGGTAACGCAGATACGCAGTATTTT	CASSLEGQGNADTQYF
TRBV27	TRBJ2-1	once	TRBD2	TGTGCCAGCAGTTTCAGACTAGCGGGAGGACTACCTACGACATACAATGAGCAGTTCTTC	CASSFRLAGGLPTTYNEQFF
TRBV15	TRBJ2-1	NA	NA	TGTGCCACCAGGATATCGACAGTCTACAATGAGCAGTTCTTC	CATRISTVYNEQFF
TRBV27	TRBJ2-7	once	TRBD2	TGTGCCAGCAGTTCGACTCTAGCGGATCTCTCCTACGAGCAGTACTTC	CASSSTLADLSYEQYF
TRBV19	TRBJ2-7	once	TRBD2	TGTGCCACCGAGAGAAGAACTAGCGGGAGGTACGAGCAGTACTTC	CATERRTSGRYEQYF
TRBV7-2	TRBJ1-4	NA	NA	TGTGCCAGCAGCTTAGGAGACAACTGGGGTGAAAAACTGTTTTTT	CASSLGDNWGEKLFF
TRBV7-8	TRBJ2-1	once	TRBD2	TGTGCCAGCAGCTTAACGGCCGGGGGGGATGGGAATGAGCAGTTCTTC	CASSLTAGGDGNEQFF
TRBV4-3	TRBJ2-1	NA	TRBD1	TGCGCCAGCAGCCAAGAAGGGACAGGGCTCAAGCTGTTCTTC	CASSQEGTGLKLFF
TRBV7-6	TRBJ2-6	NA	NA	TGTGCCAGCAGCTTAGAACCCTCTGGGGCCAACGTCCTGACTTTC	CASSLEPSGANVLTF
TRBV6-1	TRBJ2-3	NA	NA	TGTGCCAGCAGTGGGTCCAAGGATACGCAGTATTTT	CASSGSKDTQYF
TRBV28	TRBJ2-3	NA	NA	TGTGCCAGCAGTTCGTCCTCGACAGGTCATACGCAGTATTTT	CASSSSSTGHTQYF
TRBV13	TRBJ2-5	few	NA	TGTGCCAGCATACCAACCGCCAATACAGGAGGGAGAAAAGAGACCCAGTACTTC	CASIPTANTGGRKETQYF
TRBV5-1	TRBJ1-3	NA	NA	TGCGCCAGCAGCCTTAGACAAGTCGGGACCGGAAACACCATATATTTT	CASSLRQVGTGNTIYF
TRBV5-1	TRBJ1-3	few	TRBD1	TGCGCCACCCGGGACAGTGGAAACACCATATATTTT	CATRDSGNTIYF
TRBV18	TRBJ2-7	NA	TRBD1	TGTGCCAGCTCACTCTCAAGACCCGGGACAGGGGTTCTTCACGAGCAGTACTTC	CASSLSRPGTGVLHEQYF
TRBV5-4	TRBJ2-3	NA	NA	TGTGCCAGCAGCACCGGGACTCACGTCGCAGATACGCAGTATTTT	CASSTGTHVADTQYF
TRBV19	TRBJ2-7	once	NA	TGTGCCAGTAGTATTTACAAGGGTAGGTACGAGCAGTACTTC	CASSIYKGRYEQYF
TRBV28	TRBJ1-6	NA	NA	TGTGCCAGCACCAACCTCGGCGGGAGATCACCCCTCCACTTT	CASTNLGGRSPLHF
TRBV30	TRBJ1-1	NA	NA	TGTGCCTGGAGTGTACCGCAATTTGGGAACACTGAAGCTTTCTTT	CAWSVPQFGNTEAFF
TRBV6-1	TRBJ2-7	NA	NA	TGTGCCAGCAGTGGGGACCACGTACCCCACGAGCAGTACTTC	CASSGDHVPHEQYF
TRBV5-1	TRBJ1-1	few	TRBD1	TGCGCCAGCAGCATGGGGGACAGGGTTGAAGAGAGCACTGAAGCTTTCTTT	CASSMGDRVEESTEAFF
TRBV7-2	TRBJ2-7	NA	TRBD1	TGTGCCAGCAGCTTATCGGGACAGGCCTACGAGCAGTACTTC	CASSLSGQAYEQYF
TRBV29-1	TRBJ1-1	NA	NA	TGCAGCGTTGAAGATCTTAGGACAACGAACACTGAAGCTTTCTTT	CSVEDLRTTNTEAFF
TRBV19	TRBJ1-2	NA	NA	TGTGCCAGTAGTACGTCGATTAACTATGGCTACACCTTC	CASSTSINYGYTF
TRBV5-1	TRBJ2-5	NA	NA	TGCGCCAGCAGCTTGTTGACAGAGCAAGAGACCCAGTACTTC	CASSLLTEQETQYF
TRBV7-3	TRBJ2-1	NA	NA	TGTGCCAGCAGCTTACGTGGGAGCTCCTACAATGAGCAGTTCTTC	CASSLRGSSYNEQFF
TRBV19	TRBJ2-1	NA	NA	TGTGCCAGTAGTATCAGGGCACGGACAATGGGCAATGAGCAGTTCTTC	CASSIRARTMGNEQFF
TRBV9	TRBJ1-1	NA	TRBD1	TGTGCCAGCAGCTTCGGGGGGACAGTGAACACTGAAGCTTTCTTT	CASSFGGTVNTEAFF